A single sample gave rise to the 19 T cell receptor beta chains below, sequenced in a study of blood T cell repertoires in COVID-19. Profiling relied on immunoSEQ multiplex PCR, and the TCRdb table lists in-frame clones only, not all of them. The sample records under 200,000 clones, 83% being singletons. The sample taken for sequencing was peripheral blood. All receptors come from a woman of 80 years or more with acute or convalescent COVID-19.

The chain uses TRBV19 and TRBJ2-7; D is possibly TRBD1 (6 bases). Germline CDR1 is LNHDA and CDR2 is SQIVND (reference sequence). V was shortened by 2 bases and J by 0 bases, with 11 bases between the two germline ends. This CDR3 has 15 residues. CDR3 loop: CASSISQGSSYEQYF. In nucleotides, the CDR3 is TGTGCCAGTAGTATATCCCAGGGGAGCTCCTACGAGCAGTACTTC.

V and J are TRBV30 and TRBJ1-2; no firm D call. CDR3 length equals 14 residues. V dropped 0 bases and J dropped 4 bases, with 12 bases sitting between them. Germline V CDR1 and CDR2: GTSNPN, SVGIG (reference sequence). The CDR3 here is CAWSVSVTFYGYTF. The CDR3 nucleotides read TGTGCCTGGAGTGTATCAGTCACCTTCTATGGCTACACCTTC.

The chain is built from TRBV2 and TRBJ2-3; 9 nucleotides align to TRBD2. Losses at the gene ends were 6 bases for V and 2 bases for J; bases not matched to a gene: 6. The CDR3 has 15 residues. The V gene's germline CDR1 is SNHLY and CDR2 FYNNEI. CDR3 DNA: TGTGCCAGCAGATTACCGGGACTAGCCACAGATACGCAGTATTTT. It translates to CASRLPGLATDTQYF.

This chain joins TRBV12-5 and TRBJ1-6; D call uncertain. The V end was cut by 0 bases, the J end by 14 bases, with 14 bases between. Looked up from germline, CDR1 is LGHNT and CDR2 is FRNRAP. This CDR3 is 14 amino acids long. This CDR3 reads CASGLVRSIKSLHF. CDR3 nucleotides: TGTGCTAGTGGTTTGGTACGGTCTATTAAATCCCTCCACTTT.

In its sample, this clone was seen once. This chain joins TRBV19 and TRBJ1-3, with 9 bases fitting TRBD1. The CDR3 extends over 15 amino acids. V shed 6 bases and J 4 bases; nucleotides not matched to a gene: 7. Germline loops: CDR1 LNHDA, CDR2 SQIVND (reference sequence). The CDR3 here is CASSRDREPGNTIYF. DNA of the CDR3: TGTGCCAGTAGCCGGGACAGGGAGCCAGGAAACACCATATATTTT.

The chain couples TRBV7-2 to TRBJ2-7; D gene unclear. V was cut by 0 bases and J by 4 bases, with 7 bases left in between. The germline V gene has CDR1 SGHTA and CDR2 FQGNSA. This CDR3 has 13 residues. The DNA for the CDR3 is TGTGCCAGCAGCTTAGCGCAACAGTACGAGCAGTACTTC. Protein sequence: CASSLAQQYEQYF.

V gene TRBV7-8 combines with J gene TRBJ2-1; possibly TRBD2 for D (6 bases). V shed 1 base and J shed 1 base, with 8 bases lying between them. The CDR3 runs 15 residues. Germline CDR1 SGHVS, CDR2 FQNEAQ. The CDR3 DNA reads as TGTGCCAGCAGCTTAGACCGGGGGTCCTACAATGAGCAGTTCTTC. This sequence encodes CASSLDRGSYNEQFF.

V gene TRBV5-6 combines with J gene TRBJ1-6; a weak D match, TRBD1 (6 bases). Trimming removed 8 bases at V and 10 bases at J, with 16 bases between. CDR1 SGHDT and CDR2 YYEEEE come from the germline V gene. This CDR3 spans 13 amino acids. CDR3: CASFRGAESPLHF. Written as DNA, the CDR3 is TGTGCCAGTTTCAGGGGAGCGGAATCACCCCTCCACTTT.

DNA of the CDR3: TGTGCCAGCAGCCGGGGAGACAGGGGGGAAAGTGGAAACACCATATATTTT. Protein product: CASSRGDRGESGNTIYF. The V and J genes are TRBV5-6 and TRBJ1-3, with 9 nucleotides matching TRBD1. In germline, CDR1 is SGHDT, CDR2 YYEEEE. The CDR3 runs 17 residues. V trimming: 4 bases; J trimming: 3 bases; junction bases outside the gene matches: 11.

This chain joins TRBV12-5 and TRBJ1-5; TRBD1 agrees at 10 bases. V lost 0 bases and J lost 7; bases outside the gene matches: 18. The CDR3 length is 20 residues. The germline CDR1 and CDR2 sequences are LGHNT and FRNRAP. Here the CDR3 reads CASGLVRHGRDRGWGQPQHF. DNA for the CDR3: TGTGCTAGTGGTTTGGTACGACATGGAAGGGACAGGGGTTGGGGACAGCCCCAGCATTTT.

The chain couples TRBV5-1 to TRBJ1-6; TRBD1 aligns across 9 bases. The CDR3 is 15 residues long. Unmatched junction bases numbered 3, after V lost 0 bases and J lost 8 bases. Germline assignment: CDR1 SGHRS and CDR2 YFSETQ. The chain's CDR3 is CASSLAGQGYSPLHF. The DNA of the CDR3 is TGCGCCAGCAGCTTGGCGGGACAGGGATATTCACCCCTCCACTTT.

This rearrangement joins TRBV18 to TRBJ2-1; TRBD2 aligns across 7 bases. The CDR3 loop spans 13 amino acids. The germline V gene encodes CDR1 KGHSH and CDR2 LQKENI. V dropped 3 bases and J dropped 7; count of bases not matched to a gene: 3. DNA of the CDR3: TGTGCCAGCTCACCTCAGGGAGGGAATGAGCAGTTCTTC. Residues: CASSPQGGNEQFF. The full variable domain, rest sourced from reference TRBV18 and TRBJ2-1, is NAGVMQNPRHLVRRRGQEARLRCSPMKGHSHVYWYRQLPEEGLKFMVYLQKENIIDESGMPKERFSAEFPKEGPSILRIQQVVRGDSAAYFCASSPQGGNEQFFGPGTRLTVL.

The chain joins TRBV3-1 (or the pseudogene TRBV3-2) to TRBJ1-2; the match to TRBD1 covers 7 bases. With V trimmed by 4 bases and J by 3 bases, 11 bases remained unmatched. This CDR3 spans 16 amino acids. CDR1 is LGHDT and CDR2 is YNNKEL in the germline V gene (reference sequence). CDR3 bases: TGTGCCAGCAGCCCTGTTAGAGGACAGGACTACTATGGCTACACCTTC. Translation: CASSPVRGQDYYGYTF.

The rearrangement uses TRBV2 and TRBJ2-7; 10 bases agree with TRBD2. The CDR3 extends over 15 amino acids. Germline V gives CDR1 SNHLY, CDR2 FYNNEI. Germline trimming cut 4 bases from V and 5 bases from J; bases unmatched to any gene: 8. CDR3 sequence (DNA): TGTGCCAGCAGTGTGACTAGCGGGTTCTTAGACGAGCAGTACTTC. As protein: CASSVTSGFLDEQYF.

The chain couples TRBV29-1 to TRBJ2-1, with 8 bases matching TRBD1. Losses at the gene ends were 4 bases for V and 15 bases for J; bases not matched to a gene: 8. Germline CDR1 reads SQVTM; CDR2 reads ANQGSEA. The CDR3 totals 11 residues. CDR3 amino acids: CSVVHGQGWFF. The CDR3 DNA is TGCAGCGTTGTGCACGGACAGGGCTGGTTCTTC.

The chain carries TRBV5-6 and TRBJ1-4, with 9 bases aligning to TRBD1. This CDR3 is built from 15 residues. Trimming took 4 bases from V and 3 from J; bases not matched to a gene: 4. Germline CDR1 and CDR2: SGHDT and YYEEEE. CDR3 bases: TGTGCCAGCAGCACACAGGGGGCTGCTAATGAAAAACTGTTTTTT. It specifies CASSTQGAANEKLFF.

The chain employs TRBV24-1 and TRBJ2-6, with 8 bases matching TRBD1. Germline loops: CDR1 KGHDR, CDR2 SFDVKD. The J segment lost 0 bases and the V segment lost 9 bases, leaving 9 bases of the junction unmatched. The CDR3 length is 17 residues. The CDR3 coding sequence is TGTGCCACCCCAGAGAGGGACAGGAACTCTGGGGCCAACGTCCTGACTTTC. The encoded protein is CATPERDRNSGANVLTF.

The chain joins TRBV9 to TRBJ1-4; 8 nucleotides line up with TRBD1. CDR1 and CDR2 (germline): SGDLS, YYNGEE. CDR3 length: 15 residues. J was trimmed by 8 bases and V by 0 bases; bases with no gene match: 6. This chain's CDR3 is CASSVGQGAREKLFF. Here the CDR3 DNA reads TGTGCCAGCAGCGTAGGTCAGGGGGCGAGGGAAAAACTGTTTTTT.

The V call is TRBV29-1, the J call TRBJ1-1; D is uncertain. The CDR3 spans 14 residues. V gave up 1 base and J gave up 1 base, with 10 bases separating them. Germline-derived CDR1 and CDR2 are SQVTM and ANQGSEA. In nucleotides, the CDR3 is TGCAGCGTTGAAGCCCCTGCAGAGAACACTGAAGCTTTCTTT. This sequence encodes CSVEAPAENTEAFF.